The rows below give T cell receptor beta chains drawn from one sample of a study of regulatory T cells in long-lasting Graves disease. TCRdb itself ran the multiplex PCR reads through MiXCR, one entry per CDR3 protein. The sample yields approximately 540,000 distinct CDR3 sequences, approximately 12% seen once. These records were also assigned to another study, of T cells in Graves' hyperthyroidism and ophthalmopathy.

The source was peripheral blood mononuclear cells (PBMCs), collected at new diagnosis, from a patient treated with antithyroid drugs. These TCRs come from a woman in her twenties or thirties with Graves disease. The CDR3 runs from the conserved cysteine through the conserved F or W. The order of the fields is J gene, clone size, D gene, V gene, CDR3 protein, CDR3 DNA. D genes are given only for firm matches. Some rows have no size entry. The others give once, few or many, or a class for an expanded clone.

>TRBJ1-3|many|NA|TRBV7-2
CASSLLHLSGNTIYF
TGTGCCAGCAGCTTATTACATCTCTCTGGAAACACCATATATTTT
>TRBJ2-5|NA|NA|TRBV25-1
CASSEYSWRGQETQYF
TGTGCCAGCAGTGAATACTCTTGGCGGGGCCAAGAGACCCAGTACTTC
>TRBJ2-1|NA|NA|TRBV20-1
CSASISARESRNEQFF
TGCAGTGCTAGTATTTCGGCCCGGGAGTCTCGGAATGAGCAGTTCTTC
>TRBJ2-5|many|TRBD2|TRBV19
CASSIMGEGQETQYF
TGTGCCAGTAGTATAATGGGGGAGGGCCAAGAGACCCAGTACTTC
>TRBJ2-1|NA|NA|TRBV18
CASSPLAYNEQFF
TGTGCCAGCTCACCACTGGCATACAATGAGCAGTTCTTC
>TRBJ1-6|many|NA|TRBV19
CASSEQRSPLHF
TGTGCCAGTAGCGAGCAAAGGTCACCCCTCCACTTT
>TRBJ2-5|few|NA|TRBV7-9
CASSLGSETQYF
TGTGCCAGCAGCTTAGGTTCCGAGACCCAGTACTTC
>TRBJ2-1|many|TRBD2|TRBV2
CASNPTSRQYEQFF
TGTGCCAGCAACCCGACTAGCCGGCAGTATGAGCAGTTCTTC
>TRBJ1-2|many|NA|TRBV29-1
CSVGLGGGYGYTF
TGCAGCGTTGGACTCGGGGGTGGCTATGGCTACACCTTC
>TRBJ2-1|many|TRBD1|TRBV27
CASGTGTGYNEQFF
TGTGCCAGCGGCACCGGGACAGGGTACAATGAGCAGTTCTTC
>TRBJ2-5|NA|TRBD2|TRBV28
CASSLGTSGIQKTQYF
TGTGCCAGCAGTTTGGGGACTAGCGGGATTCAAAAGACCCAGTACTTC
>TRBJ1-4|many|TRBD1|TRBV7-9
CASSTSGTGTEKLFF
TGTGCCAGCAGCACCTCCGGGACAGGGACGGAAAAACTGTTTTTT
>TRBJ2-7|many|NA|TRBV28
CASSFWTRPGQYF
TGTGCCAGCAGTTTCTGGACACGTCCTGGGCAGTACTTC
>TRBJ1-1|many|NA|TRBV11-3
CASSFSRMNTEAFF
TGTGCCAGCAGCTTCTCCAGGATGAACACTGAAGCTTTCTTT
>TRBJ2-7|NA|NA|TRBV6-2/TRBV6-3
CASSGPSEGAF
TGTGCCAGCAGTGGACCTAGCGAGGGGGCCTTC
>TRBJ1-5|many|NA|TRBV29-1
CSVGWGNQPQHF
TGCAGCGTTGGATGGGGGAATCAGCCCCAGCATTTT
>TRBJ2-3|many|TRBD1|TRBV2
CASSNNKQGLSTDTQYF
TGTGCCAGCAGTAACAATAAACAGGGGTTGAGCACAGATACGCAGTATTTT
>TRBJ2-7|NA|TRBD1|TRBV7-8
CASSFLTGGSYEQYF
TGTGCCAGCAGCTTCTTGACAGGGGGTTCCTACGAGCAGTACTTC
>TRBJ1-3|many|NA|TRBV28
CASSLRDSGNTIYF
TGTGCCAGCAGTTTAAGAGACTCTGGAAACACCATATATTTT
>TRBJ2-1|NA|TRBD2|TRBV24-1
CATSDYSGSYHNEQFF
TGTGCCACCAGTGATTATAGCGGGAGCTATCACAATGAGCAGTTCTTC
>TRBJ2-7|many|NA|TRBV20-1
CSATPDTPHRYEQYF
TGCAGTGCTACCCCAGACACTCCACATCGTTACGAGCAGTACTTC
>TRBJ2-7|many|TRBD2|TRBV6-2/TRBV6-3
CASSLAGHVYEQYF
TGTGCCAGCAGCCTAGCGGGACATGTCTACGAGCAGTACTTC
>TRBJ1-2|many|NA|TRBV2
CASSERTAYGYTF
TGTGCCAGCAGTGAAAGGACAGCCTATGGCTACACCTTC
>TRBJ1-1|many|NA|TRBV6-2/TRBV6-3
CASSRFTGNTEAFF
TGTGCCAGCAGTCGATTCACAGGGAACACTGAAGCTTTCTTT
>TRBJ2-1|many|TRBD1|TRBV6-2/TRBV6-3
CASSRTGGSYNEQFF
TGTGCCAGCAGCAGGACAGGTGGCTCCTACAATGAGCAGTTCTTC
>TRBJ1-4|many|NA|TRBV6-1
CASSNRVGDEKLFF
TGTGCCAGCAGTAACAGGGTTGGGGATGAAAAACTGTTTTTT
>TRBJ2-1|many|NA|TRBV6-1
CASSHLASSSYNEQFF
TGTGCCAGCAGTCATCTCGCTTCGAGCTCCTACAATGAGCAGTTCTTC
>TRBJ1-5|many|NA|TRBV28
CASSLPINQPQHF
TGTGCCAGCAGTCTACCTATTAATCAGCCCCAGCATTTT
>TRBJ2-3|NA|NA|TRBV5-6
CASSTDRLYTDTQYF
TGTGCCAGCAGCACTGACAGGCTTTACACAGATACGCAGTATTTT
>TRBJ2-4|many|NA|TRBV27
CASSLRVKNIQYF
TGTGCCAGCAGTTTAAGGGTCAAAAACATTCAGTACTTC
>TRBJ1-2|NA|TRBD1|TRBV20-1
CSAIAGGVYGYTF
TGCAGTGCTATTGCAGGGGGCGTGTATGGCTACACCTTC
>TRBJ2-5|many|TRBD1|TRBV7-9
CASSSRKGTVYQETQYF
TGTGCCAGCAGCTCTAGAAAAGGGACAGTCTACCAAGAGACCCAGTACTTC
>TRBJ1-2|NA|NA|TRBV6-1
CASSAGASRAYTF
TGTGCCAGCAGTGCAGGGGCATCTAGGGCCTACACCTTC
>TRBJ2-2|few|TRBD1|TRBV19
CASLDRDTGELFF
TGTGCCAGTCTTGACAGGGATACCGGGGAGCTGTTTTTT
>TRBJ2-1|many|NA|TRBV7-9
CASSARLDGSSYNEQFF
TGTGCCAGCAGCGCACGACTAGATGGAAGCTCCTACAATGAGCAGTTCTTC
>TRBJ2-2|many|NA|TRBV7-3
CASSLHGARTGELFF
TGTGCCAGCAGCTTACACGGGGCTAGGACCGGGGAGCTGTTTTTT
>TRBJ2-2|many|NA|TRBV5-1
CASSADRATGELFF
TGCGCCAGCAGCGCCGACAGAGCAACCGGGGAGCTGTTTTTT
>TRBJ1-1|many|TRBD1|TRBV18
CASSPYSDRGLGTEAFF
TGTGCCAGCTCACCATATAGCGACAGGGGGCTAGGGACTGAAGCTTTCTTT
>TRBJ2-4|few|NA|TRBV9
CASSPRTYRGTKNIQYF
TGTGCCAGCAGCCCCAGGACCTACCGTGGGACCAAAAACATTCAGTACTTC
>TRBJ2-2|NA|NA|TRBV29-1
CSIVTWTGELFF
TGCAGCATTGTAACTTGGACCGGGGAGCTGTTTTTT
>TRBJ1-2|few|NA|TRBV6-1
CASRQGSGYTF
TGTGCCAGCAGACAGGGAAGCGGCTACACCTTC
>TRBJ2-1|NA|NA|TRBV9
CASSVGTGTYDNEQFF
TGTGCCAGCAGCGTAGGAACAGGGACTTACGACAATGAGCAGTTCTTC
>TRBJ1-2|many|NA|TRBV12-3/TRBV12-4
CASSLNFGNGYTF
TGTGCCAGCAGTTTGAATTTCGGGAATGGCTACACCTTC
>TRBJ1-3|NA|NA|TRBV20-1
CSARPTGRSGNTIYF
TGCAGTGCTAGACCAACAGGGCGCTCTGGAAACACCATATATTTT
>TRBJ2-1|many|TRBD2|TRBV2
CASSEEGTRRNEQFF
TGTGCCAGCAGTGAGGAAGGGACTAGGCGAAATGAGCAGTTCTTC
>TRBJ1-1|many|TRBD1|TRBV28
CASMAGTASNTEAFF
TGTGCCAGCATGGCGGGGACAGCATCGAACACTGAAGCTTTCTTT
>TRBJ2-3|many|NA|TRBV20-1
CSAQPKWGRGTDTQYF
TGCAGTGCCCAACCCAAGTGGGGACGAGGCACAGATACGCAGTATTTT
>TRBJ2-7|few|TRBD1|TRBV19
CASSMGQGTVEQYF
TGTGCCAGTAGTATGGGACAGGGTACGGTCGAGCAGTACTTC
>TRBJ2-1|many|NA|TRBV4-2
CASSQDSHREQFF
TGTGCCAGCAGCCAAGACAGCCATAGGGAGCAGTTCTTC
>TRBJ2-3|many|TRBD2|TRBV6-2/TRBV6-3
CASSYPPAGVRTDTQYF
TGTGCCAGCAGTTACCCCCCTGCGGGAGTGAGGACAGATACGCAGTATTTT
>TRBJ2-1|many|NA|TRBV24-1
CASRGSAPRSEQFF
TGTGCCAGCAGGGGTAGCGCTCCGAGGAGTGAGCAGTTCTTC
>TRBJ2-1|many|TRBD1|TRBV2
CASSTGTVNEQFF
TGTGCCAGCAGTACGGGGACAGTCAATGAGCAGTTCTTC
>TRBJ1-1|many|NA|TRBV6-1
CASSATWGMNTEAFF
TGTGCCAGCAGCGCCACTTGGGGCATGAACACTGAAGCTTTCTTT